One sample yielded the 20 T cell receptor beta chains listed below, sequenced in a study of blood T cells in healthy people across ages. It was with a sample-barcoded 5' primer and a J-beta primer mix that a second PCR of roughly 7 to 12 cycles was run. MiXCR was run by TCRdb on the 5' RACE reads, yielding one entry per CDR3 protein. The sample has about 730,000 distinct CDR3 sequences; 35% to 45% are singletons. Sequenced material: blood. All receptors come from a woman aged 55-69 years in good health.

With regard to this clonotype: At one end the junction does not follow the germline gene, possibly because of a read error. The chain employs TRBV7-3 and TRBJ2-1; no reliable D call. CDR1 and CDR2 from the germline V gene are SGHTA and FQGTGA. This CDR3 spans 15 amino acids. CDR3 nucleotides: TGTGCCAGCAGCTCCTGGAGAATGGGGAACAATGGGCAGTTCTTC. This codes for CASSSWRMGNNGQFF.

The chain's CDR3 is CASSRYRGDIQYF. In DNA form, the CDR3 reads TGTGCCAGCAGCCGATACAGGGGGGACATTCAGTACTTC. This sequence joins TRBV3-1 and TRBJ2-4; TRBD1 agrees at 8 bases. CDR1 and CDR2 (germline): LGHDT, YNNKEL (reference sequence). V lost 4 bases to trimming and J lost 8 bases; unmatched junction nucleotides: 4. This CDR3 is 13 amino acids long.

The chain employs TRBV20-1 and TRBJ1-2; 9 bases line up with TRBD1. The length of the CDR3 is 14 residues. Trimming at V came to 6 bases and at J to 4 bases, leaving 9 bases not matched to a gene. The germline V gene encodes CDR1 DFQATT and CDR2 SNEGSKA (reference sequence). This CDR3 reads CSAHRDRELYGYTF. Written as DNA, the CDR3 is TGCAGTGCCCACCGGGACAGGGAACTCTATGGCTACACCTTC.

This clonotype came up a few times. The chain couples TRBV2 to TRBJ2-5; 8 bases agree with TRBD2. This CDR3 comprises 11 residues. Germline V lookup: CDR1 SNHLY, CDR2 FYNNEI. Trimming cost V 9 bases and J 7 bases; bases outside gene matches: 4. CDR3 nucleotides: TGTGCCAGTGGACGGGAGGGGACCCAGTACTTC. Residues: CASGREGTQYF.

Ten or more counts support this clonotype. CDR3 sequence: CSVELAGGGGTDTQYF. Written as DNA, the CDR3 is TGCAGCGTTGAACTAGCGGGAGGTGGAGGCACAGATACGCAGTATTTT. The rearrangement joins TRBV29-1 to TRBJ2-3; 11 nucleotides align to TRBD2. J gave up 1 base and V 2 bases, and 5 bases lay outside the gene matches. The CDR3 spans 16 residues. Germline-derived CDR1 and CDR2 are SQVTM and ANQGSEA.

This chain connects TRBV7-2 to TRBJ1-5, with D possibly matching TRBD1 (5 bases). The germline gives CDR1 SGHTA, CDR2 FQGNSA. V gave up 4 bases and J gave up 7 bases, with 17 bases separating them. The CDR3 has 15 amino acids. This chain's CDR3 is CASSSKGQGPQPQHF. The CDR3, as DNA: TGTGCCAGCAGCTCAAAAGGGCAGGGACCACAGCCCCAGCATTTT.

Notes on this clonotype: The junction departs from germline at one end; a sequencing error may be responsible. The chain uses TRBV27 and TRBJ2-3, with 7 bases identical to TRBD1. The CDR3 runs to 19 residues. Germline-derived CDR1 and CDR2 are MNHEY and SMNVEV (reference sequence). The CDR3 sequence is CGSSSPSFRGRDPTDTQYF. For the CDR3, the DNA is TGTGGCAGCAGCAGCCCCTCATTCAGGGGGAGAGACCCTACAGATACGCAGTATTTT.

The V call is TRBV12-3 or TRBV12-4, the J call TRBJ2-5; D is perhaps TRBD2 (5 bases). Trimming took 6 bases from V and 7 from J, leaving 24 bases between them. The length of the CDR3 is 16 residues. Here the CDR3 reads CASSALRVYPMGTQYF. The DNA for the CDR3 is TGTGCCAGCAGCGCCCTGCGGGTATACCCCATGGGGACCCAGTACTTC.

The chain uses TRBV11-2 and TRBJ2-1; no clear D. The CDR3 has 13 residues. From germline, CDR1 is SGHAT and CDR2 FQNNGV. V was trimmed by 1 base and J by 3 bases, leaving 4 bases between them. The chain's CDR3 is CASSLGVYNEQFF. In DNA form, the CDR3 reads TGTGCCAGCAGCTTAGGGGTCTACAATGAGCAGTTCTTC.

This clonotype was recorded a few times. The chain couples TRBV24-1 to TRBJ2-3; TRBD1 or TRBD2 may be the D gene (7 bases each). CDR1 is KGHDR, CDR2 SFDVKD, per germline. The CDR3 consists of 16 residues. V lost 5 bases and J lost 4, with 18 bases in between. The CDR3 DNA reads TGTGCCACCAGTGCCTCAGGGGGGGCCCATCCAGATACGCAGTATTTT. Translating it yields CATSASGGAHPDTQYF.

The gene calls are TRBV7-3 and TRBJ2-3; TRBD2 agrees at 9 bases. Germline V gene data show CDR1 as SGHTA and CDR2 as FQGTGA. The CDR3 covers 16 residues. J was trimmed by 5 bases and V by 0 bases; bases with no gene match: 6. The CDR3 sequence is CASSLTSRGGQDTQYF. The CDR3, as DNA: TGTGCCAGCAGCTTAACGTCGCGGGGGGGTCAAGATACGCAGTATTTT.

About this clonotype: A junction boundary mismatches the germline segment, possibly from a read error. This chain links TRBV4-1 with TRBJ1-1; D is perhaps TRBD1 (5 bases). Germline-derived CDR1 and CDR2 are MGHRA and YSYEKL. The CDR3 runs to 13 residues. DNA for the CDR3: TGCGTCAGCAGCCAAGAAAGGGGCGGAGAAGCTTTCTTT. Protein: CVSSQERGGEAFF.

This clonotype was recorded only once. A much larger clone lies one base from this, so it may be a read error. This sequence joins TRBV10-3 and TRBJ1-4, with 12 bases identical to TRBD1. This CDR3 contains 16 residues. Per germline, CDR1 ENHRY and CDR2 SYGVKD. The CDR3 sequence: CTISEAGTGGLRKLFF. The DNA for the CDR3 is TGTACCATCAGTGAAGCGGGGACAGGGGGCCTCAGAAAACTGTTTTTT.

J is TRBJ1-4 and V is TRBV7-9, with D perhaps matching TRBD1 (5 bases). CDR3 length: 14 residues. Germline CDR1 reads SEHNR; CDR2 reads FQNEAQ (reference sequence). Trimming cost V 3 bases and J 6 bases, with 11 bases left between them. CDR3 in amino acids: CASSFGGGHEKLFF. In DNA form, the CDR3 reads TGTGCCAGCAGCTTCGGGGGAGGGCATGAAAAACTGTTTTTT.

The chain recombines TRBV7-6 with TRBJ2-5; 8 bases map to TRBD1. V trimming: 2 bases; J trimming: 0 bases; junction bases outside the gene matches: 5. This CDR3 is 16 amino acids long. Germline V gene sequence: CDR1 SGHVS, CDR2 FNYEAQ. The chain's CDR3 is CASSLNRQGNQETQYF. CDR3 DNA: TGTGCCAGCAGCTTAAACAGACAGGGGAACCAAGAGACCCAGTACTTC.

This chain links TRBV20-1 with TRBJ1-4; TRBD1 is a possible D gene (6 bases). The germline V and J ends were trimmed by 0 bases and 8 bases, with 13 bases remaining between them. There are 14 residues in the CDR3. CDR1 is DFQATT and CDR2 is SNEGSKA in the germline V gene (reference sequence). CDR3 sequence: CSARDPGGAEKLFF. DNA for the CDR3: TGCAGTGCTAGAGACCCGGGGGGCGCGGAAAAACTGTTTTTT.

This clonotype has a handful of counts. This chain uses TRBV12-5 with TRBJ2-1; 8 bases fit TRBD2. CDR1 and CDR2 from the germline V gene are LGHNT and FRNRAP. The junction had 14 bases not matched to a gene; V was cut back by 7 bases and J by 9 bases. The CDR3 sequence is 15 residues long. Here the CDR3 reads CASVNGLAFRTEQFF. As DNA, the CDR3 is TGTGCTAGTGTTAACGGACTAGCATTCCGAACTGAGCAGTTCTTC.

To note about this clonotype: This may be a read error: a much more frequent sequence differs by one nucleotide. CDR3 nucleotides: TGCGCCAGCAGCGAACTACAGGGGGGCGACAATGAAGCTTTCTTT. It translates to CASSELQGGDNEAFF. This rearrangement joins TRBV5-1 to TRBJ1-1, with TRBD1 matching over 8 bases. The V and J ends lost 4 bases and 7 bases, in that order; junction bases with no gene match: 12. The CDR3 is made up of 15 amino acids. The germline V gene encodes CDR1 SGHRS and CDR2 YFSETQ.

The chain carries TRBV20-1 and TRBJ2-1, with D possibly being TRBD2 (5 bases). Trimming took 5 bases from V and 4 from J, leaving 15 bases between them. This CDR3 contains 14 residues. Germline V gene sequence: CDR1 DFQATT, CDR2 SNEGSKA (reference sequence). CDR3 DNA: TGCAGTGCTCCCCCGGGCGGGTCTTACAATGAGCAGTTCTTC. Translated, it gives CSAPPGGSYNEQFF.

The J gene is TRBJ2-7, the V gene TRBV4-1, with D possibly TRBD1 on 6 matching bases. The J call may be in error: the DNA end matches TRBJ2-1 better. Germline CDR1 and CDR2: MGHRA and YSYEKL. This CDR3 spans 15 amino acids. The CDR3 nucleotides read TGCGCCAGCAGCCAAGACCGGGACAACTCCTACGAGCAGTTCTTC. Amino acid sequence: CASSQDRDNSYEQFF.